The 4 T cell receptor beta chains given below trace back to one sample, sequenced in a study of Ad26.COV2.S vaccination and SARS-CoV-2 variants. Treatment here: over 15 received Ad26.COV2.S at low or high dose, single or two shots; about 5 received placebo; per-sample allocation not given. Material that was analyzed had been drawn on day 63 after the first vaccine or placebo injection. Clones were sequenced by immunoSEQ multiplex PCR, and TCRdb holds only the in-frame ones, with some missing. The sample holds about 410,000 clones, roughly nine tenths seen once. The material was peripheral blood, obtained in a trial of Ad26.COV2.S vaccine versus placebo. These receptors all stem from a person aged 18-65 years who received the Ad26.COV2.S COVID-19 vaccine or a placebo.

This chain connects TRBV7-2 to TRBJ2-2, with 14 bases lining up with TRBD2. After removal of 5 bases from V and 13 bases from J, the junction contained 15 bases not matched to a gene. The CDR3 has 17 residues. Germline CDR1 SGHTA, CDR2 FQGNSA. The CDR3 DNA sequence: TGTGCCAGCAGCCCTCGTGTCCGACTAGCGGGGGGGGTTGGGCTGTTTTTT. It specifies CASSPRVRLAGGVGLFF.

This clone occurred a few times. The chain joins TRBV12-3 or TRBV12-4 to TRBJ2-5; D is perhaps TRBD1 (6 bases). V gave up 6 bases and J gave up 3 bases, with 11 bases separating them. The CDR3 is 13 amino acids. The CDR3 DNA reads as TGTGCCAGCAGCTCCCGGGACAAAGAGACCCAGTACTTC. It translates to CASSSRDKETQYF.

The J gene is TRBJ1-2, the V gene TRBV5-6; D is ambiguous. Per the germline V gene, CDR1 is SGHDT and CDR2 is YYEEEE. With 0 bases removed from V and 7 bases from J, the gap between germline ends came to 13 bases. The CDR3 spans 14 residues. As DNA, the CDR3 is TGTGCCAGCAGCTTGGACGCATCCCAGGCTGGCTACACCTTC. Its translation is CASSLDASQAGYTF.

The chain combines TRBV11-3 with TRBJ1-5; unclear D gene. Trimming cost V 0 bases and J 0 bases, with 12 bases left between them. The germline CDR1 and CDR2 sequences are SGHNT and YENEEA. This CDR3 region has 17 residues. The DNA for the CDR3 is TGTGCCAGCAGCTTAGAGGTCAGTTCCTATAGCAATCAGCCCCAGCATTTT. It specifies CASSLEVSSYSNQPQHF.